This T cell receptor beta chain was documented in a study of blood T cell repertoires in COVID-19. The wider study: COVID-19 samples, acute and convalescent, were from the United States, Italy and Spain.

V dropped 4 bases and J dropped 2; count of bases not matched to a gene: 5. In germline, CDR1 is ENHRY, CDR2 SYGVKD. CDR3 length equals 15 residues. TCRdb keeps only in-frame clones here, not all; method: immunoSEQ multiplex PCR. The sample comprises about 300,000 clones, around 92% of which are singletons, and approximately 6.5% rests with the top ten. The sequence was obtained from a man between 18 and 29 years old who had recovered from COVID-19. Sequenced: peripheral blood. The rearrangement links TRBV10-3 to TRBJ1-2; 9 bases are shared with TRBD1. CDR3 DNA: TGTGCCATCAGTGTCCGGGACAGGGAGAACTATGGCTACACCTTC. Translation: CAISVRDRENYGYTF.